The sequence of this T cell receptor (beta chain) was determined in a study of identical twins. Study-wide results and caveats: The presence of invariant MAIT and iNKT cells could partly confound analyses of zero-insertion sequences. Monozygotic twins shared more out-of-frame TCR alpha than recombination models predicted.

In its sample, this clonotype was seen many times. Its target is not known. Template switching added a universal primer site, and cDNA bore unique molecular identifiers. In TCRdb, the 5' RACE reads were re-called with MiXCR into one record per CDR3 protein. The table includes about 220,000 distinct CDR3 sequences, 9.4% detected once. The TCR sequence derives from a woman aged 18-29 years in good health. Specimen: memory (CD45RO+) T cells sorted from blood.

The CDR3: CASSAANTEAFF. As DNA, the CDR3 is TGTGCCAGCAGCGCCGCGAACACTGAAGCTTTCTTT. The V and J genes are TRBV7-9 and TRBJ1-1; D is unclear. Looked up from germline, CDR1 is SEHNR and CDR2 is FQNEAQ (reference sequence). CDR3 length: 12 amino acids. V lost 5 bases and J lost 1, with 5 bases in between.